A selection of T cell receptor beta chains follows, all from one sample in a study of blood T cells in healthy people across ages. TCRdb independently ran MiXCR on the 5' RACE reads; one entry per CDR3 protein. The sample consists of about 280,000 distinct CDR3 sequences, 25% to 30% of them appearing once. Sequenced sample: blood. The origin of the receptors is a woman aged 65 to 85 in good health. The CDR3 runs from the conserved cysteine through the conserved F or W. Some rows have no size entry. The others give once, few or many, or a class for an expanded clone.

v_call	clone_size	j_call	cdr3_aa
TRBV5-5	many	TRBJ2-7	CASSRSATPYEQYF
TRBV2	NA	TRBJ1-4	CASRGYPGQVNEKLFF
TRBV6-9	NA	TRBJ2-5	CASSSSRGRETQYF
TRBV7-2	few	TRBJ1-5	CASSWGQGNQPQHF
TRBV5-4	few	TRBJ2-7	CASSSNDGTSGNPYEQYF
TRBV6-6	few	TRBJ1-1	CASTEVGGGTEAFF
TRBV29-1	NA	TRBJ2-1	CSARRRDEQFF
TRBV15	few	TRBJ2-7	CATSRNGLAEQYF
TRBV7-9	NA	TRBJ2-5	CASSFSDYQETQYF
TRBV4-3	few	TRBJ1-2	CASSQVLDQPFYGYTF
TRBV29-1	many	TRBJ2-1	CSVERGYNEQFF
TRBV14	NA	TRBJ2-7	CASSGGQGTYEQYF
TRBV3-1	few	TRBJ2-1	CASSQAQGVGWAYEQFF
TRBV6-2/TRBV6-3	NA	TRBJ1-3	CASRPHGSSGNTIYF
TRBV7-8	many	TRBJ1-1	CASSPPGRKNTEAFF
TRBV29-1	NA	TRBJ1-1	CSVVGTGRMNTEAFF
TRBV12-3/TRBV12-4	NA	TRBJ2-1	CASSLRTSATGSSYNEQFF
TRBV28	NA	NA	CASSLLRRGQGDDEQYF
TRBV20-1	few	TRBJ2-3	CSASRLAGALADTQYF
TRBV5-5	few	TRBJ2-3	CASSLPGTSTDTQYF
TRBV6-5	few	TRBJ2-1	CASSYSGLAGGHEQFF
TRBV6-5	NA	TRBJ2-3	CASSYRGIGTDTQYF
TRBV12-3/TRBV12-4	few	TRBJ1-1	CASSPLWESTEAFF
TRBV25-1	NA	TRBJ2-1	CASSPDYRFGQFF